The present entry profiles one T cell receptor (beta chain) with its context. Its antigen remains unidentified. Between the trimmed V and J ends, which lost 5 bases and 9 bases, there was a span of 14 bases. The CDR3 is 13 residues long. CDR1 is LNHDA and CDR2 is SQIVND in the germline V gene (reference sequence). The sample comes from a study of shared clonotypes between healthy human individuals. Overall study results and limits: Clonotypes which were not shared had lower generation probabilities than clonotypes that all four donors shared. Few donors restricted represented genetic and exposure-history diversity. Shared clonotypes: about 5% naive CD4, under 4% naive CD8, about 2.5% memory CD4, 0.4% memory CD8.

Clones were read by immunoSEQ multiplex PCR, and TCRdb kept only the in-frame ones, dropping some. This sample carries fewer than 350,000 clones, around 87% of them seen once, and the ten largest clones take 15% to 20%. The sample taken for sequencing was memory CD8+ T cells sorted from blood. Subset noted: CD45RO+ cells pooled with CCR7-negative TemRA cells. This receptor was identified in a man aged 18 to 35 in good health. The chain couples TRBV19 to TRBJ2-1; perhaps D is TRBD1 or TRBD2 (5 bases each). The CDR3: CASSPHDGGEQFF. The CDR3 DNA follows: TGTGCCAGTAGTCCCCATGATGGGGGTGAGCAGTTCTTC.